The next 17 T cell receptor beta chains were all read from a single sample in a study of CD8+ T cells in alopecia areata. Treatment described: oral pan-JAK inhibitor, 5-10 mg twice daily. Once RNA had been extracted, it was reverse transcribed into cDNA to act as the sequencing template. Profiling relied on immunoSEQ multiplex PCR, and the TCRdb table lists in-frame clones only, not all of them. The sample lists 170,000 or so clones, about 71% occurring once. The material was CD4+ T cells sorted from blood, obtained at week 4, from a patient treated with tofacitinib. The receptors shown here come from a human donor with alopecia areata.

The chain employs TRBV4-3 and TRBJ2-3, with D tentatively TRBD1 (5 bases). The germline V gene has CDR1 LGHNA and CDR2 YSLEER. Trimming took 0 bases from V and 5 from J, leaving 12 bases between them. The CDR3 has 15 residues. CDR3 sequence reads: CASSQDGAQGDTQYF. The CDR3 DNA follows: TGCGCCAGCAGCCAAGATGGGGCCCAGGGAGATACGCAGTATTTT.

CDR3: CSILGNEQFF. CDR3 coding DNA: TGCAGCATCTTGGGAAATGAGCAGTTCTTC. The chain is built from TRBV29-1 and TRBJ2-1; D not certain. CDR1 SQVTM and CDR2 ANQGSEA come from the germline V gene. Trimming shortened V by 8 bases and J by 7 bases, and 9 bases separated the two germline ends. The CDR3 contains 10 residues.

This chain connects TRBV29-1 to TRBJ1-2; no definite D call. CDR1 is SQVTM and CDR2 is ANQGSEA in the germline V gene. V was pared by 3 bases and J by 2 bases, with 7 bases between. CDR3 length: 12 residues. CDR3 sequence: CSVDPGNYGYTF. In DNA form, the CDR3 reads TGCAGCGTTGATCCCGGGAACTATGGCTACACCTTC.

The rearrangement links TRBV25-1 to TRBJ1-1; D remains unclear. Germline assignment: CDR1 MGHDK and CDR2 SYGVNS. The CDR3 has 13 residues. The V and J ends lost 1 base and 5 bases respectively, with 8 bases between them. CDR3 bases: TGTGCCAGCAGTGAATGGAGAGGGACTGAAGCTTTCTTT. It codes for CASSEWRGTEAFF.

This chain connects TRBV5-1 to TRBJ2-5; 9 positions match TRBD1. V shed 1 base and J 0 bases; nucleotides not matched to a gene: 1. This CDR3 has 15 residues. Germline V CDR1 and CDR2: SGHRS, YFSETQ. The CDR3, as DNA: TGCGCCAGCAGCTTGAGACAGGGGGACCAAGAGACCCAGTACTTC. This translates into CASSLRQGDQETQYF.

The gene calls are TRBV5-1 and TRBJ2-5, with D possibly being TRBD1 (6 bases). Looked up from germline, CDR1 is SGHRS and CDR2 is YFSETQ. This CDR3 has 15 residues. V was cut by 2 bases and J by 5 bases, with 16 bases left in between. The CDR3: CASSLQGLSLETQYF. In DNA, the CDR3 is TGCGCCAGCAGCTTACAGGGTTTGTCGTTGGAGACCCAGTACTTC. Full variable domain (outside the CDR3, taken from reference TRBV5-1 and TRBJ2-5): KAGVTQTPRYLIKTRGQQVTLSCSPISGHRSVSWYQQTPGQGLQFLFEYFSETQRNKGNFPGRFSGRQFSNSRSEMNVSTLELGDSALYLCASSLQGLSLETQYFGPGTRLLVL.

Regarding this clone: The same CDR3 can be traced to other DNA sequences in this sample. V is TRBV9 and J is TRBJ2-6; a possible D gene is TRBD1 (6 bases). Germline V gives CDR1 SGDLS, CDR2 YYNGEE. CDR3 length: 15 residues. The V and J ends lost 2 bases and 4 bases respectively, with 10 bases between them. The CDR3 region is CASSVQGSGANVLTF. Here the CDR3 DNA reads TGTGCCAGCAGCGTCCAGGGGTCGGGGGCCAACGTCCTGACTTTC.

This sequence joins TRBV6-1 and TRBJ1-5, with TRBD1 matching over 8 bases. The CDR3 is made up of 15 amino acids. CDR1 is MNHNS, CDR2 SASEGT, per germline. V gave up 6 bases and J gave up 3 bases; unmatched junction bases: 7. CDR3 amino acids: CASRGGQGANQPQHF. The CDR3 bases are TGTGCCAGCAGGGGAGGACAGGGCGCCAATCAGCCCCAGCATTTT.

This clone was seen a few times. The genes are TRBV7-2 and TRBJ2-7, with TRBD2 matching over 10 bases. The V and J ends lost 5 bases and 1 base, in that order; junction bases with no gene match: 2. The CDR3 runs 14 residues. CDR1 is SGHTA, CDR2 FQGNSA, per germline. This chain's CDR3 is CASSPSGGSYEQYF. As DNA, the CDR3 is TGTGCCAGCAGCCCTAGCGGGGGATCCTACGAGCAGTACTTC.

A few counts support this clone. V and J are TRBV23-1 and TRBJ1-5; D unresolved. TRBV23-1 falls under the ORF class, with uncertain function. V lost 3 bases and J 4 bases, leaving 22 bases between the germline ends. The CDR3 runs 18 residues. CDR3 in DNA: TGCGCCAGCAGTCATCCATCCACGATCACGGATCTTAATCAGCCCCAGCATTTT. Translating it yields CASSHPSTITDLNQPQHF.

The chain is built from TRBV5-4 and TRBJ1-1, with D perhaps TRBD1 (6 bases). The CDR3 loop spans 13 amino acids. V was clipped by 1 base and J by 6 bases, with 10 bases between them. The V gene's germline CDR1 is SGHNT and CDR2 YYREEE (reference sequence). The CDR3 sequence: CASSLSAGAEAFF. The CDR3, as DNA: TGTGCCAGCAGCTTGTCGGCAGGGGCTGAAGCTTTCTTT.

The V and J genes are TRBV29-1 and TRBJ1-2; a possible D gene is TRBD1 (5 bases). Trimming pared 2 bases from V and 8 bases from J, leaving 18 bases between. The CDR3 has 14 amino acids. CDR1 is SQVTM and CDR2 is ANQGSEA in the germline V gene. CDR3 sequence (DNA): TGCAGCGTTGAATGGGGGAACCTCCGAGGCGGCTACACCTTC. Its protein is CSVEWGNLRGGYTF.

In DNA, the CDR3 is TGTGCCAGCAGTGGACAGGGGGGCACAGATACGCAGTATTTT. The encoded protein is CASSGQGGTDTQYF. The chain uses TRBV2 and TRBJ2-3; 9 bases map to TRBD1. The CDR3 extends over 14 amino acids. Germline assignment: CDR1 SNHLY and CDR2 FYNNEI. Trimming took 4 bases from V and 1 from J; bases not matched to a gene: 0.

The V call is TRBV27, the J call TRBJ1-5; 8 bases align to TRBD1. This CDR3 contains 12 residues. Losses at the gene ends were 10 bases for V and 6 bases for J; bases not matched to a gene: 5. Per germline, CDR1 MNHEY and CDR2 SMNVEV (reference sequence). The CDR3 protein is CATSGGGQPQHF. The CDR3 coding sequence is TGTGCCACCTCAGGGGGCGGTCAGCCCCAGCATTTT.

The table lists this clone with a few counts. The chain is built from TRBV29-1 and TRBJ2-3; 7 bases align to TRBD1. Germline CDR1 is SQVTM and CDR2 is ANQGSEA. This CDR3 has 14 residues. V was pared by 4 bases and J by 6 bases, with 10 bases of the junction left unmatched. DNA for the CDR3: TGCAGCGTTGGCGAGGGGGCATCCTTGGATACGCAGTATTTT. The encoded protein is CSVGEGASLDTQYF.

The chain combines TRBV29-1 with TRBJ2-2; D is perhaps TRBD2 (5 bases). Germline CDR1 SQVTM, CDR2 ANQGSEA. The V and J ends lost 7 bases and 0 bases respectively, with 12 bases between them. The CDR3 is made up of 14 amino acids. The CDR3: CSGSGLTNTGELFF. The CDR3, as DNA: TGCAGCGGGAGCGGCCTGACGAACACCGGGGAGCTGTTTTTT.

The CDR3 loop is CASSRTGGGYTF. The CDR3 DNA is TGTGCCAGCAGTCGGACAGGAGGTGGCTACACCTTC. This chain links TRBV27 with TRBJ1-2, with TRBD1 identical over 7 bases. The trim removed 5 bases at V and 7 bases at J, leaving 4 bases unmatched. Germline CDR1 MNHEY, CDR2 SMNVEV (reference sequence). The CDR3 runs to 12 residues.